This T cell receptor (beta chain) originates from a study of control samples from healthy donors and cancer patients (dated by TCRdb to about 2020). This clone turned up a few times. Its antigen remains undetermined. Within one base of it there is no much larger clone, and no base qualities were kept. Libraries were constructed by the immunoSEQ multiplex PCR assay. As stored in TCRdb, this immuneACCESS dataset retains in-frame rearrangements with V and J assigned. A fraction of the clones does not appear; measured against another copy, unresolved V genes explain less than half of the discrepancy, and the remainder lacks a known reason. The sample contains 200,000 or so clones, around 90% of them found a single time. The ten largest clonotypes hold 1.5% to 2% of the sample. Relative to germline, V is 3 bases shorter and J is 7 bases shorter, with 9 bases between their ends. The CDR3 has 12 amino acids, counting the end cysteine and phenylalanine. Of all the DNA, just the CDR3 is kept, 36 bases in frame from base 1. As encoded in the germline V gene (reference sequence), CDR1 is LGHDT while CDR2 is YNNKEL.

The chain was built from TRBV3-1 (or the pseudogene TRBV3-2) and TRBJ1-1; the D gene is unclear. The specimen sequenced was blood. The receptor's source is a man aged 25-45 years in good health. The CDR3 region: CASSQQGVEAFF. The sequenced DNA: TGTGCCAGCAGCCAGCAAGGTGTTGAAGCTTTCTTT.